This TCR beta chain was identified during a study of T cell changes during pregnancy in multiple sclerosis. Method: immunoSEQ multiplex PCR; TCRdb's copy keeps in-frame clones and lacks some. The sample holds about 20,000 clones, about 85% seen once. Source: CD8+ T cells from peripheral blood mononuclear cells, taken after pregnancy. The sequence derives from a female donor with multiple sclerosis, enrolled in a pregnancy study.

CDR3 nucleotides: TGTGCCAGTAGTATACACAGCCAAGAGACCCAGTACTTC. Amino acids: CASSIHSQETQYF. The gene calls are TRBV19 and TRBJ2-5; D is unclear. Trimming stripped 2 bases from V and 1 base from J, with 5 bases between. CDR1 is LNHDA, CDR2 SQIVND, per germline (reference sequence). The CDR3 contains 13 residues.